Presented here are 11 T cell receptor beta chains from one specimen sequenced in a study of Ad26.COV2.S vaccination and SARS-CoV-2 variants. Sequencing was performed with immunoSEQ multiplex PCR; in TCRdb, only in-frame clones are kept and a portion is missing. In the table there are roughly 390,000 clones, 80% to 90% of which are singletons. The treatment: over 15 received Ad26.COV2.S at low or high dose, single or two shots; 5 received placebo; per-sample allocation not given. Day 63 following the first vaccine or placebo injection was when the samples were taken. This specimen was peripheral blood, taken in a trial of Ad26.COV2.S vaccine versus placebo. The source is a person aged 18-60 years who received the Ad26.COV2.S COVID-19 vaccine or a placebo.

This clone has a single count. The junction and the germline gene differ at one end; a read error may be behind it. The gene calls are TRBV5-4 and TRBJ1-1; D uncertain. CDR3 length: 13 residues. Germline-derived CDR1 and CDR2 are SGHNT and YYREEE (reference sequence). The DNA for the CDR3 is TGTGCCAGCAACTTGGGTAGGGACACTGAAGCTTTCTTT. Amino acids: CASNLGRDTEAFF.

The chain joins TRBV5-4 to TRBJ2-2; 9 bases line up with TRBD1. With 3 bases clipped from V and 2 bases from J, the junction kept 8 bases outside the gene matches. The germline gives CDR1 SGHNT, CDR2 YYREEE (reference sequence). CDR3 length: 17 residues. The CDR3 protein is CASSSIPGQGNTGELFF. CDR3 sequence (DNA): TGTGCCAGCAGCTCGATTCCGGGACAGGGTAACACCGGGGAGCTGTTTTTT.

The CDR3 spells CASSLGGGLNTEAFF. CDR3 DNA sequence: TGCGCCAGCAGCTTGGGTGGAGGCCTCAACACTGAAGCTTTCTTT. This sequence joins TRBV5-1 and TRBJ1-1; D not certain. The V gene's germline CDR1 is SGHRS and CDR2 YFSETQ. V lost 0 bases to trimming and J lost 2 bases, with 11 bases between them. This CDR3 is built from 15 residues.

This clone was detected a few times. For the CDR3, the DNA is TGCGCCAGCAGCTTGGACAGAGCCTATACCCGTGAAGCTTTCTTT. Protein: CASSLDRAYTREAFF. This chain connects TRBV5-1 to TRBJ1-1; D ambiguous. CDR1 and CDR2 from the germline V gene are SGHRS and YFSETQ. Trimming took 0 bases from V and 7 from J, leaving 16 bases between them. The CDR3 covers 15 residues.

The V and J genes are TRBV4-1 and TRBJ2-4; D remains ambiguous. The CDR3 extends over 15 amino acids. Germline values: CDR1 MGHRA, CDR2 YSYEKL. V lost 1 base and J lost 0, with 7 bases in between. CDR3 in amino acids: CASSQGRVAKNIQYF. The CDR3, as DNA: TGCGCCAGCAGCCAAGGTCGGGTAGCCAAAAACATTCAGTACTTC.

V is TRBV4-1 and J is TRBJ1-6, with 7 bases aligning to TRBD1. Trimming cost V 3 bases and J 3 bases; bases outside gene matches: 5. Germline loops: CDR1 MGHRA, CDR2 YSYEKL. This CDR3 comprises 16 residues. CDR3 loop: CASSQGQGVYNSPLHF. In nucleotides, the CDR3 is TGCGCCAGCAGCCAGGGTCAGGGGGTCTATAATTCACCCCTCCACTTT.

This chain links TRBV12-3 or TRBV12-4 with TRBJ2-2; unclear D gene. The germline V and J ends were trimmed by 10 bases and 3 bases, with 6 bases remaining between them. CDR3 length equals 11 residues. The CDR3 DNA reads TGTGCCACCTTACACACCGGGGAGCTGTTTTTT. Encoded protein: CATLHTGELFF.

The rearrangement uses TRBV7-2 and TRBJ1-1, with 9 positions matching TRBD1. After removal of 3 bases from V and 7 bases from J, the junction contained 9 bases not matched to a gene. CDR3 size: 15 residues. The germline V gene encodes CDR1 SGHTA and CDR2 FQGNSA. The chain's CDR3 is CASSLSTGGFNEAFF. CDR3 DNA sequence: TGTGCCAGCAGCTTGAGTACAGGGGGCTTCAATGAAGCTTTCTTT.

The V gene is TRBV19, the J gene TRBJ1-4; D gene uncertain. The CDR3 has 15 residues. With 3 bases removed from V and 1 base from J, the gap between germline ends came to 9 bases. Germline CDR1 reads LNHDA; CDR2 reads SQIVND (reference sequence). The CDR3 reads CASSIREVTNEKLFF. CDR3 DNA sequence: TGTGCCAGTAGTATCCGGGAGGTAACTAATGAAAAACTGTTTTTT.

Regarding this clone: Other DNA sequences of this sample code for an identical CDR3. CDR3 DNA: TGTGCCAGCAGCCAAGACACAGGGGGCTATGGCTACACCTTC. It codes for CASSQDTGGYGYTF. The genes are TRBV3-1 (or the pseudogene TRBV3-2) and TRBJ1-2; 8 nucleotides agree with TRBD1. Germline V gene data show CDR1 as LGHDT and CDR2 as YNNKEL (reference sequence). V gave up 0 bases and J gave up 4 bases; unmatched junction bases: 1. The CDR3 runs 14 residues.

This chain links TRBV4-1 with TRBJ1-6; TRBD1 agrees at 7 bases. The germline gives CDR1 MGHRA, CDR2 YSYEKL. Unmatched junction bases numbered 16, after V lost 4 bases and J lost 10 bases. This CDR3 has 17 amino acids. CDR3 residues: CASSRGQVRALSSPLHF. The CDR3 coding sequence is TGCGCCAGCAGCCGTGGACAGGTCAGGGCATTGTCGTCACCCCTCCACTTT.